This record concerns one T cell receptor (beta chain) sequence. Its target is not known. This specimen comes from a study of beta chain features in type 1 diabetes. General observations from the study: There was a moderate but significant shortening of TCRB CDR3s in all four CD4+ subsets of Type 1 diabetes patients.

The authors reverse transcribed all of the isolated RNA, so sequencing captured expressed TCRB transcripts. The table came from immunoSEQ multiplex PCR; TCRdb's copy has only in-frame clones and leaves some out. The sample carries 600,000 or so clones, over 11% recorded once. Trimming took 4 bases from V and 8 from J, leaving 11 bases between them. The CDR3 extends over 12 amino acids. Germline V gene lookup returns CDR1 SGHTA and CDR2 FQGNSA. This sequence joins TRBV7-2 and TRBJ1-1; D not resolved. Source material: naive CD4+ T cells from blood. The origin of this receptor is a man between 18 and 29 years old with type 1 diabetes. In nucleotides, the CDR3 is TGTGCCAGCAGCTCACGAGGACGAGAAGCTTTCTTT. This translates into CASSSRGREAFF.